A single sample is the source of the 7 T cell receptor beta chains below, sequenced in a study of T cell changes during pregnancy in multiple sclerosis. The assay was immunoSEQ multiplex PCR, and TCRdb's table has in-frame clones only and misses some. The data contain about 53,000 clones, under 95% of them singletons. This specimen consisted of CD8+ T cells from peripheral blood mononuclear cells, obtained before pregnancy. The source is a female donor with multiple sclerosis, enrolled in a pregnancy study.

The chain links TRBV2 to TRBJ2-1; TRBD2 aligns across 7 bases. V gave up 1 base and J gave up 7 bases; unmatched junction bases: 4. Germline CDR1 is SNHLY and CDR2 is FYNNEI. This CDR3 contains 14 residues. The CDR3 DNA sequence: TGTGCCAGCAGTGAAGGGGGGGGAGGGAATGAGCAGTTCTTC. Protein: CASSEGGGGNEQFF.

J is TRBJ2-7 and V is TRBV6-5, with D maybe TRBD1 (6 bases). The CDR3 consists of 14 residues. In germline, CDR1 is MNHEY, CDR2 SVGAGI. Trimming shortened V by 6 bases and J by 5 bases, and 17 bases separated the two germline ends. CDR3 sequence reads: CASSADEGVNEQYF. The CDR3 nucleotides read TGTGCCAGCAGCGCCGACGAGGGGGTCAACGAGCAGTACTTC.

The chain uses TRBV7-9 and TRBJ2-7; D gene unclear. There are 12 residues in the CDR3. CDR1 is SEHNR, CDR2 FQNEAQ, per germline (reference sequence). V was trimmed by 0 bases and J by 4 bases, leaving 4 bases between them. CDR3: CASSLAQYEQYF. The CDR3 DNA sequence: TGTGCCAGCAGCTTAGCCCAGTACGAGCAGTACTTC.

The genes are TRBV5-5 and TRBJ1-1; no definite D call. The length of the CDR3 is 13 residues. Between the trimmed V and J ends, which lost 4 bases and 5 bases, there was a span of 12 bases. In germline, CDR1 is SGHKS, CDR2 YYEKEE (reference sequence). In nucleotides, the CDR3 is TGTGCCAGCAGCGCGGGCTTAGGGACTGAAGCTTTCTTT. Translating gives CASSAGLGTEAFF. Full variable domain (missing parts from reference TRBV5-5 and TRBJ1-1): DAGVTQSPTHLIKTRGQQVTLRCSPISGHKSVSWYQQVLGQGPQFIFQYYEKEERGRGNFPDRFSARQFPNYSSELNVNALLLGDSALYLCASSAGLGTEAFFGQGTRLTVV.

The V and J genes are TRBV11-2 and TRBJ2-1; 8 nucleotides match TRBD2. Per germline, CDR1 SGHAT and CDR2 FQNNGV. The CDR3 covers 16 residues. With V trimmed by 4 bases and J by 5 bases, 10 bases remained unmatched. The CDR3 nucleotides are TGTGCCAGCAGCTCCTACTACGGGGGGGGAGACAATGAGCAGTTCTTC. Its protein product is CASSSYYGGGDNEQFF.

This chain connects TRBV9 to TRBJ2-7; 7 bases match TRBD1. V shed 4 bases and J 0 bases; nucleotides not matched to a gene: 7. The CDR3 is made up of 15 amino acids. Per germline, CDR1 SGDLS and CDR2 YYNGEE. CDR3 sequence: CASSISGTASYEQYF. Written as DNA, the CDR3 is TGTGCCAGCAGCATCTCCGGGACAGCCTCCTACGAGCAGTACTTC. Full variable domain (rest looked up from reference TRBV9 and TRBJ2-7): DSGVTQTPKHLITATGQRVTLRCSPRSGDLSVYWYQQSLDQGLQFLIQYYNGEERAKGNILERFSAQQFPDLHSELNLSSLELGDSALYFCASSISGTASYEQYFGPGTRLTVT.

The chain combines TRBV9 with TRBJ2-7; 9 bases fit TRBD2. The CDR3 is 15 amino acids. The germline V gene encodes CDR1 SGDLS and CDR2 YYNGEE. V trimming: 0 bases; J trimming: 5 bases; junction bases outside the gene matches: 6. CDR3: CASSVGASGADEQYF. For the CDR3, the DNA is TGTGCCAGCAGCGTAGGGGCTAGCGGGGCGGACGAGCAGTACTTC. Together with reference TRBV9 and TRBJ2-7, the CDR3 gives the full variable domain: DSGVTQTPKHLITATGQRVTLRCSPRSGDLSVYWYQQSLDQGLQFLIQYYNGEERAKGNILERFSAQQFPDLHSELNLSSLELGDSALYFCASSVGASGADEQYFGPGTRLTVT.